Following are 27 T cell receptor beta chains from one sample sequenced in a study of cytomegalovirus exposure and HLA in healthy donors. The PCR made use of 60 Vbeta and 13 Jbeta primers. TCRdb's copy holds only in-frame clones and misses some; the assay was immunoSEQ multiplex PCR. The sample lists approximately 76,000 clones; under 85% were seen once. The specimen was PBMCs. These receptors were obtained from a middle-aged woman in good health and CMV-seropositive.

The rearrangement joins TRBV7-2 to TRBJ2-5; 8 bases match TRBD2. The CDR3 is 15 amino acids. Looked up from germline, CDR1 is SGHTA and CDR2 is FQGNSA. Trimming cost V 3 bases and J 5 bases; bases outside gene matches: 8. The CDR3 region is CASSFQAGGGETQYF. The CDR3, as DNA: TGTGCCAGCAGCTTCCAGGCGGGGGGTGGGGAGACCCAGTACTTC.

The chain uses TRBV9 and TRBJ1-2; D is perhaps TRBD1 (6 bases). The CDR3 sequence is 17 residues long. Germline V lookup: CDR1 SGDLS, CDR2 YYNGEE. The V gene lost 0 bases and the J gene lost 5 bases, with 20 bases spanning the gap. The CDR3 is CASSVALEAGGFYGYTF. CDR3 bases: TGTGCCAGCAGCGTAGCCCTGGAGGCGGGGGGCTTTTATGGCTACACCTTC.

On this clone: Other DNA sequences in the same sample also yield this CDR3. CDR3 nucleotide sequence: TGTGCCAGCAGTGAAGGAGAGGGTAGAAGCTACACCTTC. Protein product: CASSEGEGRSYTF. The chain couples TRBV25-1 to TRBJ1-2; D is undetermined. This CDR3 spans 13 amino acids. In germline, CDR1 is MGHDK, CDR2 SYGVNS. V was clipped by 2 bases and J by 9 bases, with 13 bases between them.

The sample holds a few counts of this clone. V and J are TRBV30 and TRBJ1-2; no clear D. This CDR3 is 15 amino acids long. Germline lookup yields CDR1 GTSNPN and CDR2 SVGIG (reference sequence). Trimming took off 4 bases at V and 2 bases at J, with 17 bases between the two ends. CDR3 sequence reads: CAWTERAYRNYGYTF. CDR3 nucleotide sequence: TGTGCCTGGACCGAGAGGGCCTATAGAAACTATGGCTACACCTTC.

CDR3 residues: CASSPGEYTEAFF. In nucleotides, the CDR3 is TGTGCCAGCAGTCCTGGGGAGTACACTGAAGCTTTCTTT. The genes are TRBV28 and TRBJ1-1; D gene ambiguous. Between the trimmed V and J ends, which lost 5 bases and 3 bases, there was a span of 10 bases. Germline CDR1 and CDR2: MDHEN and SYDVKM. The CDR3 contains 13 residues.

The V call is TRBV28, the J call TRBJ2-2; 10 bases match TRBD2. The germline gives CDR1 MDHEN, CDR2 SYDVKM. The CDR3 is 14 residues long. Unmatched junction bases numbered 5, after V lost 7 bases and J lost 6 bases. The CDR3 reads CASNLAGEAGELFF. CDR3 in DNA: TGTGCCAGCAACCTAGCGGGAGAGGCCGGGGAGCTGTTTTTT.

CDR3 in DNA: TGCGCCAGCGGGACAGGGACCTCCTACGAGCAGTACTTC. Protein: CASGTGTSYEQYF. The chain employs TRBV5-1 and TRBJ2-7; 9 bases are shared with TRBD1. The trim removed 7 bases at V and 0 bases at J, leaving 2 bases unmatched. The germline gives CDR1 SGHRS, CDR2 YFSETQ. This CDR3 region has 13 residues.

The chain uses TRBV5-8 and TRBJ1-2, with TRBD1 as a possible D gene (6 bases). Germline-derived CDR1 and CDR2 are SGHTS and YDEGEE. The CDR3 consists of 14 residues. V was cut by 2 bases and J by 6 bases, with 14 bases left in between. CDR3 nucleotides: TGTGCCAGCAGCTTCGGGGGGCTCCTCGATGGCTACACCTTC. The encoded protein is CASSFGGLLDGYTF.

The chain joins TRBV6-5 to TRBJ1-6, with D maybe TRBD1 (5 bases). Deletions cut 5 bases from V and 3 bases from J, with 11 bases between. The CDR3 has 15 residues. Germline CDR1 MNHEY, CDR2 SVGAGI. CDR3 sequence (DNA): TGTGCCAGCAGTCGTGGGGCCCTCTATAATTCACCCCTCCACTTT. Translated, it gives CASSRGALYNSPLHF.

The rearrangement joins TRBV7-9 to TRBJ1-2, with a tentative D call TRBD1 (5 bases). The CDR3 runs 12 residues. Germline CDR1 and CDR2: SEHNR and FQNEAQ (reference sequence). V lost 4 bases to trimming and J lost 14 bases, with 17 bases between them. CDR3 amino acids: CASSYTGATATF. For the CDR3, the DNA is TGTGCCAGCAGCTATACTGGCGCGACAGCAACCTTC. Full variable domain (remainder filled in from reference TRBV7-9 and TRBJ1-2): DTGVSQNPRHKITKRGQNVTFRCDPISEHNRLYWYRQTLGQGPEFLTYFQNEAQLEKSRLLSDRFSAERPKGSFSTLEIQRTEQGDSAMYLCASSYTGATATFGSGTRLTVV.

This clone was found a few times. The chain joins TRBV5-1 to TRBJ2-1; the match to TRBD2 covers 12 bases. V lost 0 bases, J lost 14 bases, and 9 bases stayed unmatched. Germline loops: CDR1 SGHRS, CDR2 YFSETQ. The CDR3 contains 15 residues. The CDR3 loop reads CASSLVPSGGATKFF. CDR3 bases: TGCGCCAGCAGCTTGGTCCCTAGCGGGGGGGCCACAAAGTTCTTC.

The chain has TRBV27 and TRBJ1-2, with D unresolved. CDR1 is MNHEY and CDR2 is SMNVEV in the germline V gene (reference sequence). The germline V and J ends were trimmed by 5 bases and 4 bases, with 17 bases remaining between them. The CDR3 has 15 amino acids. The CDR3 nucleotides are TGTGCCAGCAGTCCGTGGTCGTTGAGGGTCTATGGCTACACCTTC. Translating it yields CASSPWSLRVYGYTF.

The chain links TRBV4-3 to TRBJ2-1, with 8 nucleotides matching TRBD2. The ends lost 1 base at V and 6 bases at J; junction bases unmatched: 5. The CDR3 extends over 15 amino acids. Germline V CDR1 and CDR2: LGHNA, YSLEER. CDR3 in DNA: TGCGCCAGCAGCCAAGGTCTAGCGGGCGGCAATGAGCAGTTCTTC. Amino acid sequence: CASSQGLAGGNEQFF.

The rearrangement uses TRBV5-1 and TRBJ2-1; 9 bases align to TRBD2. The junction had 4 bases not matched to a gene; V was cut back by 0 bases and J by 6 bases. Germline values: CDR1 SGHRS, CDR2 YFSETQ. This CDR3 comprises 15 residues. CDR3 protein: CASSLESGRFNEQFF. The CDR3, as DNA: TGCGCCAGCAGCTTGGAAAGCGGGAGGTTCAATGAGCAGTTCTTC.

V usage is TRBV6-5 and J usage is TRBJ2-2, with TRBD2 matching over 11 bases. Germline CDR1 MNHEY, CDR2 SVGAGI. V shed 10 bases and J 9 bases; nucleotides not matched to a gene: 13. This CDR3 comprises 15 residues. Here the CDR3 DNA reads TGTGCCATCAGAGGTCTAGCGGGAGGTGCAAGGGAGCTGTTTTTT. It is translated as CAIRGLAGGARELFF.

J is TRBJ2-5 and V is TRBV9, with a tentative D call TRBD1 (5 bases). Germline V gene data show CDR1 as SGDLS and CDR2 as YYNGEE. V lost 2 bases to trimming and J lost 5 bases, with 19 bases between them. This CDR3 is built from 16 residues. The CDR3 coding sequence is TGTGCCAGCAGCGTCCTGCGGTGTCAGGGATGCGAGACCCAGTACTTC. This codes for CASSVLRCQGCETQYF.

The CDR3 is CASVEDNNYGYTF. The CDR3 DNA sequence: TGTGCCAGCGTAGAGGACAATAACTATGGCTACACCTTC. The rearrangement links TRBV2 to TRBJ1-2; a weak D match, TRBD1 (5 bases). Trimming removed 8 bases at V and 1 base at J, with 11 bases between. This CDR3 region has 13 residues. CDR1 and CDR2 (germline): SNHLY, FYNNEI.

The chain links TRBV27 to TRBJ1-4; 7 nucleotides align to TRBD1. Germline V lookup: CDR1 MNHEY, CDR2 SMNVEV (reference sequence). Losses at the gene ends were 8 bases for V and 4 bases for J; bases not matched to a gene: 25. The CDR3 runs to 20 residues. DNA for the CDR3: TGTGCCAGCCAGGGTCAGCAGGTCCGGTCACAGGGGCGTGATAATGAAAAACTGTTTTTT. Amino acids: CASQGQQVRSQGRDNEKLFF.

This clone was seen only a few times. The chain combines TRBV25-1 with TRBJ2-5; no firm D call. The J call may be in error: the DNA end matches TRBJ2-7 better. Germline loops: CDR1 MGHDK, CDR2 SYGVNS. CDR3 length: 15 residues. In DNA, the CDR3 is TGTGCCAGCAGTGAATCCGCGGCGAAAACCTACGAGCAGTACTTC. Translated: CASSESAAKTYEQYF.

The chain carries TRBV4-3 and TRBJ1-3, with 9 nucleotides matching TRBD1. CDR3 length equals 15 residues. CDR1 LGHNA and CDR2 YSLEER come from the germline V gene. V lost 1 base, J lost 8 bases, and 6 bases stayed unmatched. The CDR3 here is CASSQVVTGGHTIYF. For the CDR3, the DNA is TGCGCCAGCAGCCAAGTGGTGACAGGGGGACACACCATATATTTT.

V usage is TRBV10-3 and J usage is TRBJ1-1; D might be TRBD1 (6 bases). V dropped 3 bases and J dropped 3 bases, with 11 bases sitting between them. From germline, CDR1 is ENHRY and CDR2 SYGVKD. This CDR3 has 14 residues. CDR3 region: CAISDRGGYTEAFF. The CDR3, as DNA: TGTGCCATCAGTGACAGGGGAGGGTACACTGAAGCTTTCTTT.

This sequence joins TRBV10-1 and TRBJ2-7; possible D gene TRBD2, 6 bases. Trimming shortened V by 3 bases and J by 2 bases, and 14 bases separated the two germline ends. The germline CDR1 and CDR2 sequences are WNHNN and SYGVQD (reference sequence). The CDR3 spans 15 residues. The chain's CDR3 is CASSESGAQAYEQYF. The DNA for the CDR3 is TGCGCCAGCAGTGAATCGGGAGCGCAAGCCTACGAGCAGTACTTC.

The CDR3 DNA reads as TGTGCCAGCAGCACGGGGACTACGACCGTGGAGCAGTTCTTC. It specifies CASSTGTTTVEQFF. The chain has TRBV7-2 and TRBJ2-1; TRBD2 matches at 7 bases. The CDR3 is 14 residues long. Germline trimming cut 5 bases from V and 10 bases from J; bases unmatched to any gene: 11. Germline values: CDR1 SGHTA, CDR2 FQGNSA.

The gene calls are TRBV28 and TRBJ2-7; D may be TRBD1 (5 bases). The CDR3 covers 14 residues. V shed 2 bases and J shed 4 bases, with 12 bases lying between them. The germline gives CDR1 MDHEN, CDR2 SYDVKM. Here the CDR3 DNA reads TGTGCCAGCAGTTTAATCAGGGAAAAGTACGAGCAGTACTTC. Translating it yields CASSLIREKYEQYF. The full variable domain, rest sourced from reference TRBV28 and TRBJ2-7, is DVKVTQSSRYLVKRTGEKVFLECVQDMDHENMFWYRQDPGLGLRLIYFSYDVKMKEKGDIPEGYSVSREKKERFSLILESASTNQTSMYLCASSLIREKYEQYFGPGTRLTVT.

The chain recombines TRBV21-1 with TRBJ2-4; the DNA was not used to check the table's D call, TRBD1. TRBV21-1 is a documented pseudogene. The CDR3 is 15 residues long. In DNA, the CDR3 is TGTGAAGGGGGCCGCCCCGACAGAGCCAAAAACATTCAGTACTTC. Translating gives CEGGRPDRAKNIQYF.

The chain has TRBV28 and TRBJ2-1; D uncertain. Germline V gene sequence: CDR1 MDHEN, CDR2 SYDVKM. V was trimmed by 5 bases and J by 0 bases, leaving 11 bases between them. This CDR3 has 15 residues. The CDR3 loop is CASSLTPSSYNEQFF. DNA of the CDR3: TGTGCCAGCAGTCTGACACCGAGCTCCTACAATGAGCAGTTCTTC.

This clone appeared a few times. The chain is built from TRBV11-2 and TRBJ2-5, with D possibly being TRBD1 (7 bases). This CDR3 contains 19 residues. Per the germline V gene, CDR1 is SGHAT and CDR2 is FQNNGV. Trimming removed 0 bases at V and 3 bases at J, with 23 bases between. CDR3 in DNA: TGTGCCAGCAGCTTAGATCTCTTTTTTGGCGGGACAGAGAAAGAGACCCAGTACTTC. Its translation is CASSLDLFFGGTEKETQYF.